A single sample is the source of the 26 T cell receptor beta chains below, sequenced in a study of blood T cell repertoires in COVID-19. TCRdb keeps only in-frame clones here, not all; method: immunoSEQ multiplex PCR. The sample comprises under 250,000 clones, roughly 80% of which are singletons, and approximately 1.3% rests with the top ten. The sample comprised PBMCs or T cells enriched from blood (not recorded which). Receptor source: a woman aged 40-49 years with acute COVID-19.

V is TRBV7-2 and J is TRBJ2-5; D is uncertain. CDR1 is SGHTA, CDR2 FQGNSA, per germline. CDR3 length equals 14 residues. CDR3 region: CASTVSSYQETQYF. The DNA for the CDR3 is TGTGCAAGTACAGTGAGCTCCTACCAAGAGACCCAGTACTTC.

The chain joins TRBV6-5 to TRBJ1-2, with 10 bases fitting TRBD1. The V segment lost 6 bases and the J segment 7 bases; nucleotides outside the gene matches: 8. The V gene's germline CDR1 is MNHEY and CDR2 SVGAGI. The CDR3 covers 14 residues. CDR3 nucleotide sequence: TGTGCCAGCAGCGACAGGGGGCGGGTGTTTGGCTACACCTTC. As protein: CASSDRGRVFGYTF.

The chain couples TRBV5-4 to TRBJ2-3, with 7 nucleotides matching TRBD1. From germline, CDR1 is SGHNT and CDR2 YYREEE (reference sequence). The V segment lost 4 bases and the J segment 0 bases; nucleotides outside the gene matches: 5. This CDR3 is built from 15 residues. The CDR3 protein is CASSRDRVSTDTQYF. The CDR3 coding sequence is TGTGCCAGCAGCCGAGACAGGGTTAGCACAGATACGCAGTATTTT.

The chain carries TRBV10-1 and TRBJ1-1, with D perhaps matching TRBD1 (6 bases). The CDR3 length is 18 residues. V was clipped by 3 bases and J by 3 bases, with 23 bases between them. The germline V gene has CDR1 WNHNN and CDR2 SYGVQD (reference sequence). The CDR3 bases are TGCGCCAGCAGTGATCGTGGGGGCCCGGTGGTAGGCTACACTGAAGCTTTCTTT. It encodes CASSDRGGPVVGYTEAFF.

The chain couples TRBV15 to TRBJ2-3; perhaps TRBD1 as D (5 bases). The V end was cut by 3 bases, the J end by 1 base, with 11 bases between. The CDR3 is made up of 15 amino acids. The germline V gene has CDR1 LNHNV and CDR2 YYDKDF (reference sequence). The CDR3 bases are TGTGCCACCAGCAGTGGGGCATTTGGCACAGATACGCAGTATTTT. It codes for CATSSGAFGTDTQYF.

This chain connects TRBV11-2 to TRBJ1-1; 11 bases map to TRBD1. The V and J ends lost 6 bases and 6 bases, in that order; junction bases with no gene match: 9. The germline V gene encodes CDR1 SGHAT and CDR2 FQNNGV. CDR3 length equals 15 residues. For the CDR3, the DNA is TGTGCCAGCAGTTCCTCCTTGGGACAGGGGGCTGAAGCTTTCTTT. Encoded protein: CASSSSLGQGAEAFF.

The gene calls are TRBV27 and TRBJ1-1, with D tentatively TRBD1 (6 bases). CDR3 length: 17 amino acids. CDR1 is MNHEY, CDR2 SMNVEV, per germline (reference sequence). Trimming stripped 3 bases from V and 6 bases from J, with 23 bases between. CDR3 amino acids: CASSLRDGDNRVSEAFF. The DNA of the CDR3 is TGTGCCAGCAGTTTGCGTGATGGGGACAATCGCGTCTCTGAAGCTTTCTTT.

The V gene is TRBV19, the J gene TRBJ2-2, with 8 nucleotides matching TRBD1. CDR1 is LNHDA, CDR2 SQIVND, per germline (reference sequence). The trim removed 6 bases at V and 2 bases at J, leaving 5 bases unmatched. The CDR3 sequence is 15 residues long. CDR3 loop: CASSDRGYNTGELFF. CDR3 bases: TGTGCCAGTAGCGACAGGGGATATAACACCGGGGAGCTGTTTTTT.

A single count supports this clone. V and J are TRBV5-1 and TRBJ2-1; a weak D match, TRBD1 (7 bases). V was shortened by 4 bases and J by 10 bases, with 24 bases between the two germline ends. Germline values: CDR1 SGHRS, CDR2 YFSETQ. This CDR3 has 16 amino acids. This CDR3 reads CASSVGGATGQLEQFF. The CDR3 nucleotides are TGCGCCAGCAGCGTGGGGGGCGCGACAGGGCAATTAGAGCAGTTCTTC.

This clone has just one count. This chain connects TRBV21-1 to TRBJ1-2; the DNA was not compared with TRBD1, the D call given in the table. TRBV21-1 is shown as a pseudogene. This CDR3 is 16 amino acids long. CDR3: CASSKEGEDIIYGYTF. The CDR3 DNA follows: TGTGCCAGCAGCAAAGAAGGTGAGGACATAATCTATGGCTACACCTTC.

The genes are TRBV7-2 and TRBJ1-4; 7 bases fit TRBD1. The ends lost 1 base at V and 7 bases at J; junction bases unmatched: 6. The CDR3 totals 15 residues. Germline V gene lookup returns CDR1 SGHTA and CDR2 FQGNSA. The CDR3 here is CASSLGVRGTEKLFF. The CDR3 DNA follows: TGTGCCAGCAGCTTAGGCGTCAGGGGGACTGAAAAACTGTTTTTT.

The V gene is TRBV19, the J gene TRBJ1-2; the D is unclear. The CDR3 contains 14 residues. V lost 5 bases and J 0 bases, leaving 10 bases between the germline ends. CDR1 LNHDA and CDR2 SQIVND come from the germline V gene (reference sequence). CDR3 sequence reads: CASSSPPTNYGYTF. CDR3 DNA: TGTGCCAGTAGTTCCCCACCTACTAACTATGGCTACACCTTC.

The chain couples TRBV9 to TRBJ1-1, with a tentative D call TRBD1 (5 bases). This CDR3 region has 14 residues. V was pared by 4 bases and J by 5 bases, with 15 bases between. Germline V gene data show CDR1 as SGDLS and CDR2 as YYNGEE. The CDR3 nucleotides are TGTGCCAGCAGCCCGATCAGGGCAAGTACTGAAGCTTTCTTT. This translates into CASSPIRASTEAFF.

This rearrangement joins TRBV18 to TRBJ1-4, with 7 bases aligning to TRBD1. V was pared by 6 bases and J by 5 bases, with 3 bases of the junction left unmatched. The CDR3 is made up of 13 amino acids. Germline CDR1 reads KGHSH; CDR2 reads LQKENI. The CDR3 protein is CASSGGQNEKLFF. CDR3 sequence (DNA): TGTGCCAGCTCGGGGGGACAGAATGAAAAACTGTTTTTT.

This chain connects TRBV11-1 to TRBJ1-2; D ambiguous. The germline gives CDR1 SGHAT, CDR2 FQDESV (reference sequence). Deletions cut 5 bases from V and 3 bases from J, with 10 bases between. This CDR3 comprises 13 residues. This chain's CDR3 is CASSPAGYYGYTF. The CDR3, as DNA: TGTGCCAGCAGCCCTGCGGGGTACTATGGCTACACCTTC.

The chain employs TRBV2 and TRBJ2-7; perhaps TRBD1 as D (6 bases). V gave up 4 bases and J gave up 2 bases, with 9 bases separating them. Per the germline V gene, CDR1 is SNHLY and CDR2 is FYNNEI. This CDR3 comprises 13 residues. CDR3 amino acids: CASSGGDTYEQYF. In DNA, the CDR3 is TGTGCCAGCAGTGGTGGGGACACCTACGAGCAGTACTTC.

The genes are TRBV7-9 and TRBJ2-1, with D hard to call. The CDR3 sequence is 12 residues long. Germline CDR1 and CDR2: SEHNR and FQNEAQ (reference sequence). V dropped 1 base and J dropped 6 bases, with 4 bases sitting between them. The CDR3 loop is CASSLGANEQFF. The CDR3 DNA sequence: TGTGCCAGCAGCTTAGGGGCCAATGAGCAGTTCTTC.

CDR3 in amino acids: CASSSGGTTEAFF. For the CDR3, the DNA is TGCGCCAGCAGCTCGGGGGGGACAACTGAAGCTTTCTTT. The genes are TRBV5-1 and TRBJ1-1, with a weak D call TRBD1 (6 bases). From germline, CDR1 is SGHRS and CDR2 YFSETQ. The CDR3 loop spans 13 amino acids. V was pared by 3 bases and J by 5 bases, with 11 bases between.

This clone was seen a few times. The chain recombines TRBV29-1 with TRBJ1-2; D is ambiguous. The V gene lost 6 bases and the J gene lost 7 bases, with 6 bases spanning the gap. The CDR3 spans 9 residues. Germline V gene data show CDR1 as SQVTM and CDR2 as ANQGSEA. The CDR3 region is CSVLPGYTF. The CDR3 nucleotides are TGCAGCGTCCTACCTGGCTACACCTTC.

The chain carries TRBV5-1 and TRBJ2-5; 9 nucleotides align to TRBD2. Germline CDR1 reads SGHRS; CDR2 reads YFSETQ. V gave up 2 bases and J gave up 0 bases; unmatched junction bases: 2. The CDR3 sequence is 15 residues long. The CDR3 DNA sequence: TGCGCCAGCAGCTTACAGCGGGGGGACCAAGAGACCCAGTACTTC. Protein: CASSLQRGDQETQYF.

The chain couples TRBV28 to TRBJ2-1; 13 nucleotides agree with TRBD2. The trim removed 1 base at V and 8 bases at J, leaving 8 bases unmatched. In germline, CDR1 is MDHEN, CDR2 SYDVKM. This CDR3 spans 17 amino acids. CDR3 DNA sequence: TGTGCCAGCAGTTTATCGCGGACTAGCGGGAGTACCCATGAGCAGTTCTTC. Its translation is CASSLSRTSGSTHEQFF.

This rearrangement joins TRBV25-1 to TRBJ2-1, with no clear D. The germline V and J ends were trimmed by 2 bases and 12 bases, with 11 bases remaining between them. This CDR3 is built from 12 residues. Germline assignment: CDR1 MGHDK and CDR2 SYGVNS. This CDR3 is CASSEGPTRQFF. The CDR3, as DNA: TGTGCCAGCAGTGAAGGGCCAACACGGCAGTTCTTC.

This sequence joins TRBV6-1 and TRBJ2-6, with 7 bases identical to TRBD2. CDR1 MNHNS and CDR2 SASEGT come from the germline V gene. V trimming: 4 bases; J trimming: 4 bases; junction bases outside the gene matches: 7. This CDR3 is built from 16 residues. The CDR3 nucleotides are TGTGCCAGCAGTGGCGGGGGAGGGAGCGGGGCCAACGTCCTGACTTTC. Its protein is CASSGGGGSGANVLTF.

In its sample, this clone was seen once. Here the CDR3 reads CASSIRDRGTDTEAFF. As DNA, the CDR3 is TGTGCCAGCAGCATCCGGGACAGGGGGACGGACACTGAAGCTTTCTTT. This chain links TRBV5-8 with TRBJ1-1; 11 bases match TRBD1. The CDR3 is 16 residues long. The J segment lost 3 bases and the V segment lost 4 bases, leaving 8 bases of the junction unmatched. Germline assignment: CDR1 SGHTS and CDR2 YDEGEE.

The chain recombines TRBV6-5 with TRBJ2-4, with TRBD1 as a possible D gene (6 bases). V lost 7 bases, J lost 5 bases, and 12 bases lay in between. CDR1 is MNHEY and CDR2 is SVGAGI in the germline V gene. The length of the CDR3 is 13 residues. The CDR3 coding sequence is TGTGCCAGCAAATCTGGGGGCGAAAACATTCAGTACTTC. Translated, it gives CASKSGGENIQYF.

The chain links TRBV7-2 to TRBJ1-4, with D unresolved. Germline CDR1 reads SGHTA; CDR2 reads FQGNSA. CDR3 length: 14 residues. Trimming removed 3 bases from V and 1 base from J, with 6 bases in between. The CDR3 sequence is CASSLGLTNEKLFF. The CDR3 region has the DNA TGTGCCAGCAGCTTGGGCCTAACTAATGAAAAACTGTTTTTT. Looking up the rest from reference TRBV7-2 and TRBJ1-4 gives the full variable domain: GAGVSQSPSNKVTEKGKDVELRCDPISGHTALYWYRQSLGQGLEFLIYFQGNSAPDKSGLPSDRFSAERTGGSVSTLTIQRTQQEDSAVYLCASSLGLTNEKLFFGSGTQLSVL.